The entry below gives a single T cell receptor (beta chain) sequence along with its context. The authors' processing: Amplification of reference gene primers was used by the study to estimate nucleated cell counts. Sequencing was performed with immunoSEQ multiplex PCR; in TCRdb, only in-frame clones are kept and a portion is missing. Clone size and the V and J calls come from that table; the DNA yielded D and trimming. This table holds over 200,000 clones, 85% to 90% found once. This sample stems from a study of blood T cell repertoires in COVID-19. Study-level background: T cells, B-cell-depleted T cells, or PBMCs supplied cDNA or gDNA.

The germline V and J ends were trimmed by 1 base and 7 bases, with 7 bases remaining between them. The CDR3 consists of 12 residues. Germline values: CDR1 SGHAT, CDR2 FQNNGV. Material for sequencing was peripheral blood. This receptor was obtained from a young man with COVID-19, enrolled during active disease. The chain employs TRBV11-2 and TRBJ1-1; D is unresolved. The CDR3 reads CASSLGPIEAFF. The CDR3 DNA is TGTGCCAGCAGCTTAGGGCCGATTGAAGCTTTCTTT.